This T cell receptor (beta chain) was profiled in a study of cytomegalovirus exposure and HLA in healthy donors. In the study overall: Earlier work reported 117 million unique TCR beta sequences from about 180 million T cells.

This clone was seen more than once but under ten times. Trimming took 7 bases from V and 0 from J, leaving 16 bases between them. CDR3 length: 16 amino acids. Germline V gene data show CDR1 as MNHNY and CDR2 as SVGAGI (reference sequence). All the people who gave samples were healthy bone marrow donors. Nominal health characterized the donors when sampled, though unrecorded immune exposures were likely. PCR employed 60 Vbeta and 13 Jbeta primers. This table comes from immunoSEQ multiplex PCR, and its TCRdb copy is limited to in-frame clones, with some not included. The sample includes 85,000 to 100,000 clones, approximately 86% of them seen just once.

This rearrangement joins TRBV6-6 to TRBJ2-1; D is ambiguous. The sequenced sample was PBMCs. The TCR originated in a man aged 25-40 years in good health and CMV-seropositive. The CDR3 DNA reads TGTGCCAGCACCGTGACCGGCGCTAGCTCCTACAATGAGCAGTTCTTC. Amino acid sequence: CASTVTGASSYNEQFF.